This T cell receptor (beta chain) was retrieved from a study of T cells in Graves' hyperthyroidism and ophthalmopathy. Study-level results: Most clonotypes expanded in the thyroid (above 0.001) were also present in blood.

Notes on this clonotype: What it binds is unknown. A much larger clone differs by one base, so this may be a read error.

CDR3 length: 15 amino acids. Trimming stripped 6 bases from V and 3 bases from J, with 14 bases between. Looked up from germline, CDR1 is KGHSH and CDR2 is LQKENI. Exclusion of patients followed from uncontrolled infection, other autoimmune disease, pregnancy or lactation. Diagnoses were established using clinical symptoms, serum thyroxine and TRAb, thyroid ultrasound and orbital computed tomography. RNA transcripts provided the source from which TCR beta CDR3 regions were amplified. Carried out on the TCR CDR3, a first-round RT-PCR used the HTBI primer set. TCRdb redid the calling of the multiplex PCR reads with MiXCR, one entry per CDR3 protein. The table lists over 500,000 distinct CDR3 sequences, about 16% of them singletons.

V usage is TRBV18 and J usage is TRBJ2-2, with D maybe TRBD2 (5 bases). Sequences were obtained from blood. The clonotype was recovered from a woman in her twenties or thirties with Graves' ophthalmopathy. CDR3: CASSTGSGDTGELFF. As DNA, the CDR3 is TGTGCCAGCTCCACGGGCAGCGGCGACACCGGGGAGCTGTTTTTT.